This T cell receptor (beta chain) stems from a study of T cells in Graves' hyperthyroidism and ophthalmopathy. The CDR3 regions of TCR beta were amplified from RNA transcripts. The HTBI primer set drove a first-round RT-PCR of the TCR CDR3. TCRdb reanalysed the multiplex PCR reads using MiXCR and keeps one entry per CDR3 protein. Among under 350,000 distinct CDR3 sequences listed, roughly 13% were seen once. V was clipped by 4 bases and J by 1 base; unmatched bases: 10. Germline V lookup: CDR1 SGHVS, CDR2 FQNEAQ. This CDR3 region has 16 residues. Findings and caveats of the study: Among thyroid clonotypes expanded above 0.001, most also appeared in blood.

The table lists this clonotype with many counts. Its antigen is as yet unknown. This TCR was sampled from a woman between 35 and 50 years old with Graves' ophthalmopathy. The genes are TRBV7-8 and TRBJ2-7, with 7 bases lining up with TRBD2. Material for sequencing was blood. The CDR3: CASSSRAGLLSYEQYF. CDR3 nucleotide sequence: TGTGCCAGCAGCTCGAGAGCGGGGCTTTTGTCCTACGAGCAGTACTTC.